One and the same sample provided the 30 T cell receptor beta chains below, sequenced in a study of T cells in tumors after PD-1 blockade. Only in-frame clones appear in the TCRdb table, and some are missing; sequencing was by immunoSEQ multiplex PCR. Of around 45,000 clones in the sample, 75% to 85% were seen once. The sequences come from PBMCs, collected before anti-PD-1 treatment. All receptors derive from a human donor with basal cell carcinoma.

In its sample, this clone was seen once. The genes are TRBV2 and TRBJ2-1, with 9 bases lining up with TRBD1. V lost 7 bases, J lost 4 bases, and 5 bases stayed unmatched. CDR3 length: 14 residues. Germline loops: CDR1 SNHLY, CDR2 FYNNEI. This CDR3 reads CASNPGTGYNEQFF. DNA for the CDR3: TGTGCCAGCAATCCCGGGACAGGGTACAATGAGCAGTTCTTC.

The J gene is TRBJ1-2, the V gene TRBV28; 8 nucleotides agree with TRBD1. Per the germline V gene, CDR1 is MDHEN and CDR2 is SYDVKM. V was clipped by 6 bases and J by 8 bases; unmatched bases: 8. The CDR3 consists of 13 residues. CDR3 sequence (DNA): TGTGCCAGCAGGATTCAGGGGGCGGGCGGCTACACCTTC. This codes for CASRIQGAGGYTF.

The chain employs TRBV27 and TRBJ1-1; the D gene is possibly TRBD1 (5 bases). With 2 bases removed from V and 1 base from J, the gap between germline ends came to 11 bases. The CDR3 has 15 residues. Germline CDR1 is MNHEY and CDR2 is SMNVEV (reference sequence). For the CDR3, the DNA is TGTGCCAGCAGTTTAAGGGTAAGGGGGAACACTGAAGCTTTCTTT. It yields the protein CASSLRVRGNTEAFF.

CDR3 bases: TGTGCCAGCACCGGGACATGGGACGAGCAGTACTTC. As protein: CASTGTWDEQYF. The rearrangement joins TRBV12-3 or TRBV12-4 to TRBJ2-7; D might be TRBD1 (6 bases). V was pared by 7 bases and J by 5 bases, with 12 bases between. The CDR3 consists of 12 residues.

The sample holds a few counts of this clone. The chain couples TRBV6-5 to TRBJ1-4; D is unclear. Deletions cut 6 bases from V and 7 bases from J, with 9 bases between. The CDR3 runs 12 residues. Germline V gives CDR1 MNHEY, CDR2 SVGAGI. Written as DNA, the CDR3 is TGTGCCAGCAGAGAGTTCGGTGAAAAACTGTTTTTT. Its translation is CASREFGEKLFF.

This CDR3 is CASKLGTGPYEQYF. The CDR3 nucleotides read TGTGCCAGTAAACTTGGGACAGGGCCCTACGAGCAGTACTTC. This chain links TRBV19 with TRBJ2-7; the match to TRBD1 covers 9 bases. V was clipped by 7 bases and J by 2 bases; unmatched bases: 6. CDR1 and CDR2 from the germline V gene are LNHDA and SQIVND (reference sequence). This CDR3 spans 14 amino acids. The full variable domain, in which reference TRBV19 and TRBJ2-7 provide the parts outside the CDR3, is DGGITQSPKYLFRKEGQNVTLSCEQNLNHDAMYWYRQDPGQGLRLIYYSQIVNDFQKGDIAEGYSVSREKKESFPLTVTSAQKNPTAFYLCASKLGTGPYEQYFGPGTRLTVT.

This sequence joins TRBV9 and TRBJ1-2; no clear D. The V gene's germline CDR1 is SGDLS and CDR2 YYNGEE. V was clipped by 3 bases and J by 0 bases, with 9 bases between them. The CDR3 contains 14 residues. CDR3 sequence (DNA): TGTGCCAGCAGCGCCTTAAGCTCTAACTATGGCTACACCTTC. This codes for CASSALSSNYGYTF.

The chain uses TRBV5-4 and TRBJ2-4; D remains ambiguous. CDR3 length: 11 amino acids. Germline CDR1 is SGHNT and CDR2 is YYREEE (reference sequence). V gave up 0 bases and J gave up 15 bases, with 10 bases separating them. CDR3 coding DNA: TGTGCCAGCAGCTTGGAGGACGTCCGGTACTTC. Residues: CASSLEDVRYF.

This clone was picked up one time. V gene TRBV10-1 combines with J gene TRBJ2-1, with 9 bases matching TRBD2. The V gene end was trimmed by 0 bases and the J gene end by 9 bases; junction bases not matched to a gene: 9. The V gene's germline CDR1 is WNHNN and CDR2 SYGVQD (reference sequence). The CDR3 runs to 16 residues. The CDR3 nucleotides read TGCGCCAGCAGTGAGTCGCGAGCGGGAGGCCGTGGTGAGCAGTTCTTC. This encodes CASSESRAGGRGEQFF.

In its sample, this clone was seen a few times. This sequence joins TRBV19 and TRBJ1-2; tentative D call: TRBD1 (5 bases). Germline V lookup: CDR1 LNHDA, CDR2 SQIVND (reference sequence). CDR3 length: 14 amino acids. Trimming removed 11 bases at V and 2 bases at J, with 18 bases between. DNA of the CDR3: TGTGCCTCAACGATAGAAGGGGCAAACTATGGCTACACCTTC. It specifies CASTIEGANYGYTF.

The J gene is TRBJ2-7, the V gene TRBV5-5; 11 positions agree with TRBD1. The CDR3 is made up of 15 amino acids. Germline V gene data show CDR1 as SGHKS and CDR2 as YYEKEE (reference sequence). The V gene end was trimmed by 4 bases and the J gene end by 2 bases; junction bases not matched to a gene: 5. The CDR3: CASSLGQGEAYEQYF. DNA for the CDR3: TGTGCCAGCAGCCTGGGACAGGGGGAGGCCTACGAGCAGTACTTC.

The chain joins TRBV2 to TRBJ1-2, with D perhaps matching TRBD1 (5 bases). The germline gives CDR1 SNHLY, CDR2 FYNNEI. Deletions cut 5 bases from V and 2 bases from J, with 9 bases between. This CDR3 is 13 amino acids long. The CDR3 here is CASSLWGNYGYTF. The CDR3 nucleotides read TGTGCCAGCAGTCTATGGGGGAACTATGGCTACACCTTC.

The CDR3 DNA follows: TGTGCCAGCAGCCCGATGGCAACTTCAGATACGCAGTATTTT. Its translation is CASSPMATSDTQYF. The J gene is TRBJ2-3, the V gene TRBV7-3; D unresolved. The CDR3 extends over 14 amino acids. Deletions cut 5 bases from V and 4 bases from J, with 13 bases between. The germline gives CDR1 SGHTA, CDR2 FQGTGA.

This clone was counted only a few times. J is TRBJ2-7 and V is TRBV7-9, with D perhaps TRBD1 or TRBD2 (5 bases each). The CDR3 covers 15 residues. Germline V gene sequence: CDR1 SEHNR, CDR2 FQNEAQ (reference sequence). V was cut by 5 bases and J by 0 bases, with 14 bases left in between. This chain's CDR3 is CASSARDLSSYEQYF. The CDR3 DNA reads as TGTGCCAGCAGCGCCCGGGACCTTAGCTCCTACGAGCAGTACTTC.

The chain carries TRBV6-5 and TRBJ1-1; D might be TRBD1 (5 bases). The CDR3 runs 15 residues. Trimming took 4 bases from V and 0 from J, leaving 12 bases between them. The germline V gene encodes CDR1 MNHEY and CDR2 SVGAGI. The CDR3 nucleotides are TGTGCCAGCAGTTCTGGACACGTTGTGAACACTGAAGCTTTCTTT. This translates into CASSSGHVVNTEAFF.

This clone was observed a handful of times. The V and J genes are TRBV28 and TRBJ2-3; D unclear. The V gene's germline CDR1 is MDHEN and CDR2 SYDVKM. The CDR3 is 12 amino acids. Trimming removed 6 bases from V and 4 bases from J, with 8 bases in between. CDR3 loop: CASSPRPDTQYF. The DNA of the CDR3 is TGTGCCAGCAGCCCTCGGCCAGATACGCAGTATTTT.

The chain uses TRBV19 and TRBJ1-5, with D maybe TRBD1 (5 bases). This CDR3 has 16 amino acids. Trimming shortened V by 5 bases and J by 1 base, and 15 bases separated the two germline ends. CDR1 and CDR2 (germline): LNHDA, SQIVND (reference sequence). In DNA form, the CDR3 reads TGTGCCAGTAGTCTGGGACGGGCTTTGAGCAATCAGCCCCAGCATTTT. Residues: CASSLGRALSNQPQHF.

The rearrangement joins TRBV15 to TRBJ1-4; 9 bases are shared with TRBD1. V lost 3 bases, J lost 10 bases, and 0 bases stayed unmatched. This CDR3 region has 12 residues. The germline V gene encodes CDR1 LNHNV and CDR2 YYDKDF (reference sequence). The chain's CDR3 is CATSRGQGKLFF. CDR3 DNA sequence: TGTGCCACCAGCAGGGGACAGGGAAAACTGTTTTTT.

This clone was picked up a small number of times. The chain has TRBV5-6 and TRBJ2-3; 7 bases fit TRBD2. This CDR3 has 15 amino acids. The V gene's germline CDR1 is SGHDT and CDR2 YYEEEE. V dropped 1 base and J dropped 2; count of bases not matched to a gene: 4. The CDR3 protein is CASSLPSGLTDTQYF. CDR3 nucleotides: TGTGCCAGCAGCTTGCCTAGCGGCCTCACAGATACGCAGTATTTT.

The chain has TRBV3-1 (or the pseudogene TRBV3-2) and TRBJ1-4; 7 nucleotides align to TRBD1. Trimming cost V 8 bases and J 2 bases; bases outside gene matches: 11. The CDR3 extends over 16 amino acids. From germline, CDR1 is LGHDT and CDR2 YNNKEL (reference sequence). CDR3 in amino acids: CASARKGAATNEKLFF. CDR3 nucleotide sequence: TGTGCCAGCGCCCGCAAGGGGGCTGCGACTAATGAAAAACTGTTTTTT.

This clone has just a few counts. This sequence joins TRBV3-1 (or the pseudogene TRBV3-2) and TRBJ2-5, with 10 bases lining up with TRBD2. V was pared by 1 base and J by 1 base, with 6 bases of the junction left unmatched. The CDR3 sequence is 17 residues long. Germline V lookup: CDR1 LGHDT, CDR2 YNNKEL (reference sequence). The CDR3 DNA reads as TGTGCCAGCAGCCAAGGGAAGGGGACTAGCGCCCAAGAGACCCAGTACTTC. Its translation is CASSQGKGTSAQETQYF.

The chain links TRBV29-1 to TRBJ1-1; D uncertain. Trimming cost V 8 bases and J 11 bases, with 18 bases left between them. This CDR3 has 11 residues. CDR1 SQVTM and CDR2 ANQGSEA come from the germline V gene. DNA for the CDR3: TGCAGCCTTTTTTTGGGAGGAATGGCTTTCTTT. It yields the protein CSLFLGGMAFF.

This sequence joins TRBV6-5 and TRBJ2-3, with 9 positions matching TRBD1. Looked up from germline, CDR1 is MNHEY and CDR2 is SVGAGI. There are 13 residues in the CDR3. The ends lost 10 bases at V and 8 bases at J; junction bases unmatched: 10. CDR3 in DNA: TGTGCCACCCGACCGGGACAGGGAAGTACGCAGTATTTT. Amino acids: CATRPGQGSTQYF.

The genes are TRBV5-1 and TRBJ2-5; 16 nucleotides line up with TRBD2. V lost 5 bases to trimming and J lost 5 bases; unmatched junction nucleotides: 6. Germline values: CDR1 SGHRS, CDR2 YFSETQ. The CDR3 is 16 residues long. CDR3 sequence reads: CASRPGTSGGAETQYF. The CDR3 DNA follows: TGCGCCAGCAGGCCCGGGACTAGCGGGGGGGCGGAGACCCAGTACTTC.

This chain uses TRBV7-9 with TRBJ1-2, with D perhaps TRBD1 (6 bases). V dropped 5 bases and J dropped 8 bases, with 24 bases sitting between them. The CDR3 is made up of 16 amino acids. Germline loops: CDR1 SEHNR, CDR2 FQNEAQ (reference sequence). CDR3 loop: CASSRSRGGRMEGYTF. The CDR3 DNA reads as TGTGCCAGCAGCCGTTCCCGAGGGGGACGGATGGAGGGCTACACCTTC.

The V and J genes are TRBV10-3 and TRBJ1-1; D possibly corresponds to TRBD1 (5 bases). The germline gives CDR1 ENHRY, CDR2 SYGVKD. This CDR3 contains 13 residues. V gave up 10 bases and J gave up 4 bases, with 16 bases separating them. The CDR3 protein is CASNRQTSTEAFF. In DNA form, the CDR3 reads TGTGCCAGCAACAGACAGACCTCCACTGAAGCTTTCTTT.

This clone came up a few times. The V and J genes are TRBV5-1 and TRBJ2-3; D possibly corresponds to TRBD2 (5 bases). Germline V gene data show CDR1 as SGHRS and CDR2 as YFSETQ. V lost 2 bases to trimming and J lost 8 bases, with 15 bases between them. The CDR3 contains 14 residues. The CDR3 loop is CASSFTNEAGTQYF. CDR3 nucleotides: TGCGCCAGCAGCTTCACCAACGAGGCGGGTACGCAGTATTTT.

The chain couples TRBV28 to TRBJ2-5, with 10 bases aligning to TRBD1. Trimming cost V 5 bases and J 2 bases; bases outside gene matches: 5. CDR3 length equals 15 residues. Germline V gene data show CDR1 as MDHEN and CDR2 as SYDVKM. This CDR3 reads CASSPRDRGQETQYF. As DNA, the CDR3 is TGTGCCAGCAGTCCCCGGGACAGGGGTCAAGAGACCCAGTACTTC. The variable domain in full, completed from reference TRBV28 and TRBJ2-5, reads DVKVTQSSRYLVKRTGEKVFLECVQDMDHENMFWYRQDPGLGLRLIYFSYDVKMKEKGDIPEGYSVSREKKERFSLILESASTNQTSMYLCASSPRDRGQETQYFGPGTRLLVL.

In this sample, this clone turned up a few times. V is TRBV18 and J is TRBJ1-1; a possible D gene is TRBD1 (5 bases). V lost 2 bases to trimming and J lost 2 bases, with 9 bases between them. Germline V CDR1 and CDR2: KGHSH, LQKENI. This CDR3 comprises 14 residues. The CDR3 loop reads CASSPERGNTEAFF. The CDR3 bases are TGTGCCAGCTCACCAGAAAGGGGTAACACTGAAGCTTTCTTT.

The chain employs TRBV10-3 and TRBJ1-2, with D perhaps matching TRBD1 (6 bases). This CDR3 spans 16 amino acids. Germline CDR1 and CDR2: ENHRY and SYGVKD. V was trimmed by 2 bases and J by 3 bases, leaving 16 bases between them. The CDR3 nucleotides read TGTGCCATCAGTGAGCCCCAAGGGGGTTCATACTATGGCTACACCTTC. Its protein product is CAISEPQGGSYYGYTF.